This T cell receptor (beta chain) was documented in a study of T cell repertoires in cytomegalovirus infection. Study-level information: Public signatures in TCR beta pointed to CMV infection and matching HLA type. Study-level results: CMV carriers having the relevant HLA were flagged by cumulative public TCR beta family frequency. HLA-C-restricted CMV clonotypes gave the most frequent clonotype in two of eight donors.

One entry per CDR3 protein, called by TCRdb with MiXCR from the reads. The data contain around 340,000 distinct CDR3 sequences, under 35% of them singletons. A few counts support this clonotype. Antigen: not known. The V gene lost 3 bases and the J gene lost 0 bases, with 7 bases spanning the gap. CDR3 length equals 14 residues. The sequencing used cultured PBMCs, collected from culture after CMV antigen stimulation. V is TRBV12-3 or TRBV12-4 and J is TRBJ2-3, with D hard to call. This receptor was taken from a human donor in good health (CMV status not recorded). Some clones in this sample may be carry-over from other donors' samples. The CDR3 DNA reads TGTGCCAGCAGTTTCCGGGCGAGCACAGATACGCAGTATTTT. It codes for CASSFRASTDTQYF.